The 30 T cell receptor beta chains given below trace back to one sample, sequenced in a study of T-cell reconstitution after alpha-beta-depleted transplantation in children. A TCRbeta library incorporating unique molecular identifiers was prepared. TCRdb re-analysed the PCR reads in MiXCR, keeping a single row per CDR3 protein. The sample yields over 550,000 distinct CDR3 sequences, roughly a tenth seen once. Specimen: PBMCs from the stem cell graft donor, collected from the stem cell graft. These receptors were obtained from a human donor who donated a stem cell graft to a child with acute myeloid leukemia.

This chain uses TRBV9 with TRBJ2-3; no firm D call. CDR3 length: 18 residues. V lost 4 bases and J lost 1, with 22 bases in between. The germline gives CDR1 SGDLS, CDR2 YYNGEE. The CDR3 reads CASSLRRGGQDGTDTQYF. The DNA of the CDR3 is TGTGCCAGCAGCCTAAGGAGAGGCGGCCAGGATGGCACAGATACGCAGTATTTT.

This clonotype was recorded a few times. The rearrangement links TRBV20-1 to TRBJ2-7; 8 positions match TRBD2. Germline V gene lookup returns CDR1 DFQATT and CDR2 SNEGSKA (reference sequence). There are 14 residues in the CDR3. The ends lost 4 bases at V and 6 bases at J; junction bases unmatched: 11. DNA of the CDR3: TGCAGTGCTACGGGCGGAGCGGGAGCTGGCGAGCAGTACTTC. Its protein is CSATGGAGAGEQYF.

The J gene is TRBJ2-7, the V gene TRBV29-1; the match to TRBD1 covers 7 bases. Trimming cost V 5 bases and J 7 bases; bases outside gene matches: 8. Germline V gives CDR1 SQVTM, CDR2 ANQGSEA. CDR3 length equals 12 residues. The CDR3 DNA reads as TGCAGCGTTCGACAGGGAAGAGGTGAGCAGTACTTC. It is translated as CSVRQGRGEQYF.

There are a few counts of this clonotype. The gene calls are TRBV6-2 or TRBV6-3 and TRBJ2-1; TRBD1 aligns across 9 bases. Trimming at V came to 0 bases and at J to 14 bases, leaving 5 bases not matched to a gene. The CDR3 length is 13 residues. Germline V lookup: CDR1 MNHEY, CDR2 SVGEGT. The CDR3 loop reads CASSYSTGGGKFF. CDR3 in DNA: TGTGCCAGCAGTTACTCGACAGGGGGGGGGAAGTTCTTC.

The chain carries TRBV7-2 and TRBJ2-3, with D maybe TRBD2 (5 bases). Trimming pared 5 bases from V and 5 bases from J, leaving 23 bases between. The CDR3 loop spans 17 amino acids. The V gene's germline CDR1 is SGHTA and CDR2 FQGNSA. The CDR3 protein is CASSPRRAGPAKDTQYF. The DNA of the CDR3 is TGTGCCAGCAGCCCACGGCGGGCTGGCCCCGCTAAAGATACGCAGTATTTT.

This clonotype showed up many times. This chain joins TRBV12-3 or TRBV12-4 and TRBJ1-2; TRBD1 might be the D (5 bases). The CDR3 loop spans 12 amino acids. Trimming removed 7 bases from V and 4 bases from J, with 10 bases in between. CDR3 nucleotide sequence: TGTGCCAGCAAGGACAACCGCTATGGCTACACCTTC. Translation gives CASKDNRYGYTF.

This rearrangement joins TRBV20-1 to TRBJ2-7; TRBD1 agrees at 8 bases. The CDR3 sequence is 13 residues long. Unmatched junction bases numbered 7, after V lost 6 bases and J lost 3 bases. Per the germline V gene, CDR1 is DFQATT and CDR2 is SNEGSKA (reference sequence). As DNA, the CDR3 is TGCAGTGCCAGACCGGACAGGGACTACGAGCAGTACTTC. It yields the protein CSARPDRDYEQYF.

The gene calls are TRBV27 and TRBJ2-7; D is unclear. There are 14 residues in the CDR3. Germline V gene sequence: CDR1 MNHEY, CDR2 SMNVEV (reference sequence). V lost 6 bases, J lost 2 bases, and 14 bases lay in between. The CDR3 DNA reads as TGTGCCAGCAGCCAGACAAGTCTACCCTACGAGCAGTACTTC. It specifies CASSQTSLPYEQYF.

This clonotype was seen repeatedly, ten times or more. This chain joins TRBV9 and TRBJ1-1, with D perhaps TRBD1 (6 bases). The V end lost 2 bases, the J end lost 6 bases, and 14 bases lay between the germline ends. The V gene's germline CDR1 is SGDLS and CDR2 YYNGEE. The CDR3 covers 14 residues. DNA for the CDR3: TGTGCCAGCAGCGTGGGGCAGGGGAGAGCTGAAGCTTTCTTT. Amino acid sequence: CASSVGQGRAEAFF.

This rearrangement joins TRBV4-3 to TRBJ2-3, with D perhaps TRBD2 (5 bases). CDR3 size: 19 residues. The V gene's germline CDR1 is LGHNA and CDR2 YSLEER. The germline V and J ends were trimmed by 4 bases and 4 bases, with 27 bases remaining between them. CDR3 region: CASSRSVSGPPGFPDTQYF. The CDR3 DNA reads TGCGCCAGCAGCCGAAGTGTCTCTGGGCCCCCGGGGTTCCCAGATACGCAGTATTTT.

This clonotype was recorded a few times. The chain has TRBV7-9 and TRBJ2-5, with 7 bases fitting TRBD1. Germline V lookup: CDR1 SEHNR, CDR2 FQNEAQ (reference sequence). With 5 bases clipped from V and 5 bases from J, the junction kept 8 bases outside the gene matches. The CDR3 loop spans 14 amino acids. The CDR3 here is CASSETGAWETQYF. The CDR3 DNA is TGTGCCAGCAGCGAAACAGGGGCCTGGGAGACCCAGTACTTC.

This clonotype was recorded a few times. This chain uses TRBV5-1 with TRBJ2-2; D gene unclear. The germline gives CDR1 SGHRS, CDR2 YFSETQ. This CDR3 has 15 amino acids. V lost 4 bases to trimming and J lost 5 bases, with 15 bases between them. This CDR3 is CASSANIARTGELFF. The CDR3, as DNA: TGCGCCAGCAGCGCGAATATAGCTCGGACCGGGGAGCTGTTTTTT.

The chain links TRBV11-2 to TRBJ1-1; D not resolved. The ends were cut back, 1 base at V and 8 bases at J, with 14 bases in the middle. The CDR3 loop spans 14 amino acids. Per germline, CDR1 SGHAT and CDR2 FQNNGV. As DNA, the CDR3 is TGTGCCAGCAGCTTAGCGGGTGAGGGCAGAGAAGCTTTCTTT. Protein sequence: CASSLAGEGREAFF.

The table lists this clonotype with many counts. The CDR3 DNA sequence: TGTGCCAGCAGTTTACGACAGGGGGCAAACCAAGAGACCCAGTACTTC. Residues: CASSLRQGANQETQYF. The chain uses TRBV27 and TRBJ2-5; 10 bases agree with TRBD1. This CDR3 contains 16 residues. The germline V gene encodes CDR1 MNHEY and CDR2 SMNVEV (reference sequence). V was clipped by 2 bases and J by 0 bases; unmatched bases: 3.

This clonotype was observed at least ten times. CDR3 coding DNA: TGCGCCAGCAGCCAGGACAATGGTCAGCCCCAGCATTTT. The encoded protein is CASSQDNGQPQHF. The chain recombines TRBV5-1 with TRBJ1-5, with D maybe TRBD1 (5 bases). CDR3 length: 13 residues. The V and J ends lost 4 bases and 6 bases respectively, with 11 bases between them. Germline CDR1 reads SGHRS; CDR2 reads YFSETQ.

This chain connects TRBV19 to TRBJ2-2, with 7 positions matching TRBD1. Germline values: CDR1 LNHDA, CDR2 SQIVND (reference sequence). V shed 5 bases, J shed 1 base, and the junction held 4 bases outside the gene matches. The length of the CDR3 is 15 residues. The CDR3 loop is CASSYGTENTGELFF. Written as DNA, the CDR3 is TGTGCCAGTAGTTACGGGACAGAGAACACCGGGGAGCTGTTTTTT. Full variable domain (rest looked up from reference TRBV19 and TRBJ2-2): DGGITQSPKYLFRKEGQNVTLSCEQNLNHDAMYWYRQDPGQGLRLIYYSQIVNDFQKGDIAEGYSVSREKKESFPLTVTSAQKNPTAFYLCASSYGTENTGELFFGEGSRLTVL.

CDR3 sequence: CASIDLTGSSEQFF. Here the CDR3 DNA reads TGTGCCAGCATAGACTTAACGGGATCATCTGAGCAGTTCTTC. The chain links TRBV12-3 or TRBV12-4 to TRBJ2-1; possible D gene TRBD2, 5 bases. Trimming left V 7 bases short and J 9 bases short, with 19 bases between. CDR3 length: 14 amino acids.

This chain links TRBV20-1 with TRBJ2-7, with D possibly TRBD2 on 5 matching bases. Looked up from germline, CDR1 is DFQATT and CDR2 is SNEGSKA (reference sequence). The CDR3 covers 15 residues. Trimming removed 4 bases from V and 3 bases from J, with 19 bases in between. CDR3 nucleotides: TGCAGTGCTACAGATGACCCGGAGGTGGTCTACGAGCAGTACTTC. The encoded protein is CSATDDPEVVYEQYF.

The sample holds a few counts of this clonotype. The chain couples TRBV6-2 or TRBV6-3 to TRBJ2-3; D is uncertain. The CDR3 consists of 11 residues. Per the germline V gene, CDR1 is MNHEY and CDR2 is SVGEGT. Trimming cost V 6 bases and J 6 bases, with 7 bases left between them. The CDR3 DNA reads TGTGCCAGCAGGTCTGTCGATACGCAGTATTTT. Translated: CASRSVDTQYF.

This clonotype appeared once. The V call is TRBV6-2 or TRBV6-3, the J call TRBJ2-7; no reliable D call. CDR1 is MNHEY, CDR2 SVGEGT, per germline. The CDR3 loop spans 15 amino acids. V was pared by 2 bases and J by 3 bases, with 14 bases between. This CDR3 is CASSYEVWGDYEQYF. CDR3 in DNA: TGTGCCAGCAGTTACGAGGTTTGGGGTGACTACGAGCAGTACTTC.

This clonotype was counted at least ten times. The chain couples TRBV20-1 to TRBJ1-4; the D gene is possibly TRBD1 (6 bases). This CDR3 is 14 amino acids long. V was clipped by 3 bases and J by 7 bases, with 15 bases between them. Germline V lookup: CDR1 DFQATT, CDR2 SNEGSKA (reference sequence). The CDR3 sequence: CSASVRGAGEKLFF. The CDR3 DNA sequence: TGCAGTGCTAGCGTTCGGGGGGCGGGTGAAAAACTGTTTTTT.

This clonotype was found a few times. CDR3 loop: CSAEGSGSFEQYF. The CDR3, as DNA: TGCAGTGCCGAGGGTAGCGGGAGTTTCGAGCAGTACTTC. This rearrangement joins TRBV20-1 to TRBJ2-7; 9 bases agree with TRBD2. With 6 bases clipped from V and 6 bases from J, the junction kept 9 bases outside the gene matches. This CDR3 has 13 residues. Germline V gene lookup returns CDR1 DFQATT and CDR2 SNEGSKA (reference sequence).

This clonotype appeared many times. V and J are TRBV27 and TRBJ2-1, with TRBD2 matching 8 bases. Germline lookup yields CDR1 MNHEY and CDR2 SMNVEV (reference sequence). Trimming took 2 bases from V and 6 from J; bases not matched to a gene: 6. The CDR3 totals 15 residues. The DNA for the CDR3 is TGTGCCAGCAGTTTACCCCTTAGCGGGGTCAATGAGCAGTTCTTC. Protein: CASSLPLSGVNEQFF.

The chain uses TRBV6-1 and TRBJ2-7; TRBD1 matches at 8 bases. V lost 8 bases and J lost 2; bases outside the gene matches: 17. The CDR3 is 17 amino acids. Per germline, CDR1 MNHNS and CDR2 SASEGT. CDR3 sequence reads: CASGIKRRQGKAYEQYF. The CDR3, as DNA: TGTGCCAGCGGAATAAAACGGAGACAGGGGAAGGCCTACGAGCAGTACTTC.

This clonotype was found many times. The chain carries TRBV3-1 and TRBJ2-1; 8 bases match TRBD2. J gave up 2 bases and V 1 base, and 4 bases lay outside the gene matches. The germline CDR1 and CDR2 sequences are LGHDT and YNNKEL (reference sequence). The CDR3 has 16 residues. The CDR3 region is CASSQVETSAYNEQFF. CDR3 nucleotides: TGTGCCAGCAGCCAAGTCGAGACTAGCGCCTACAATGAGCAGTTCTTC.

This clonotype was seen at least ten times. In DNA, the CDR3 is TGCGCCAGCAGCTTGGCCGAGGTGAACACCGGGGAGCTGTTTTTT. This codes for CASSLAEVNTGELFF. The chain is built from TRBV5-1 and TRBJ2-2; D is unresolved. The germline V gene has CDR1 SGHRS and CDR2 YFSETQ. There are 15 residues in the CDR3. V lost 0 bases, J lost 1 base, and 7 bases lay in between.

This clonotype appeared many times. The chain has TRBV6-5 and TRBJ2-5; D not certain. This CDR3 is 14 amino acids long. V lost 3 bases and J lost 1, with 9 bases in between. CDR1 and CDR2 (germline): MNHEY, SVGAGI. DNA of the CDR3: TGTGCCAGCAGTTATAGCATGTCCCAAGAGACCCAGTACTTC. Amino acids: CASSYSMSQETQYF.

This clonotype has at least ten counts. This chain connects TRBV12-3 or TRBV12-4 to TRBJ2-5, with a weak D call TRBD2 (6 bases). The CDR3 length is 15 residues. V was shortened by 2 bases and J by 2 bases, with 12 bases between the two germline ends. The CDR3, as DNA: TGTGCCAGCAGTTTACTAGTAGGGAGGCAAGAGACCCAGTACTTC. This encodes CASSLLVGRQETQYF.

This clonotype was detected ten times or more. The chain links TRBV20-1 to TRBJ2-1; D might be TRBD2 (7 bases). Trimming stripped 0 bases from V and 2 bases from J, with 14 bases between. CDR3 length equals 16 residues. CDR1 is DFQATT, CDR2 SNEGSKA, per germline (reference sequence). The CDR3 DNA is TGCAGTGCTAGAGAGGGGAGGGGGAGGCCCTACAATGAGCAGTTCTTC. As protein: CSAREGRGRPYNEQFF.

This clonotype was observed a few times. J is TRBJ2-3 and V is TRBV30; no clear D. The CDR3 length is 14 residues. CDR1 GTSNPN and CDR2 SVGIG come from the germline V gene (reference sequence). V was shortened by 3 bases and J by 0 bases, with 10 bases between the two germline ends. This chain's CDR3 is CAWSSAASTDTQYF. In DNA, the CDR3 is TGTGCCTGGAGCTCGGCTGCTAGCACAGATACGCAGTATTTT. Filled out from reference TRBV30 and TRBJ2-3, the complete variable domain reads SQTIHQWPATLVQPVGSPLSLECTVEGTSNPNLYWYRQAAGRGLQLLFYSVGIGQISSEVPQNLSASRPQDRQFILSSKKLLLSDSGFYLCAWSSAASTDTQYFGPGTRLTVL.